Following are 25 T cell receptor beta chains from one sample sequenced in a study of blood T cell repertoires in COVID-19. Only in-frame clones appear in the TCRdb table, and some are missing; sequencing was by immunoSEQ multiplex PCR. The sample gives approximately 290,000 clones, about nine tenths of which show up once; over 2% is in the top ten. Sequences were obtained from peripheral blood. These receptors all come from a woman aged 30 to 39 with COVID-19, enrolled during active disease.

This clone was detected only once. CDR3 protein: CASSLGRRSLEAFF. The CDR3 bases are TGTGCCAGCAGCTTGGGCAGGCGAAGTCTTGAAGCTTTCTTT. This chain links TRBV5-4 with TRBJ1-1; D is uncertain. CDR3 length: 14 amino acids. CDR1 and CDR2 (germline): SGHNT, YYREEE (reference sequence). Trimming shortened V by 0 bases and J by 7 bases, and 13 bases separated the two germline ends.

The V gene is TRBV6-5, the J gene TRBJ1-1, with 8 bases matching TRBD1. V shed 5 bases, J shed 7 bases, and the junction held 12 bases outside the gene matches. This CDR3 region has 15 residues. In germline, CDR1 is MNHEY, CDR2 SVGAGI. CDR3 in DNA: TGTGCCAGCAGTAGGCCCCTTCAGGGGGCAGGTGAAGCTTTCTTT. It translates to CASSRPLQGAGEAFF.

The chain links TRBV14 to TRBJ1-1; 7 positions agree with TRBD1. The V gene's germline CDR1 is SGHDN and CDR2 FVKESK. This CDR3 contains 15 residues. V dropped 4 bases and J dropped 4; count of bases not matched to a gene: 9. CDR3 sequence: CASSPLRGPGTEAFF. CDR3 nucleotides: TGTGCCAGCAGCCCGCTAAGGGGGCCGGGCACTGAAGCTTTCTTT.

V usage is TRBV5-1 and J usage is TRBJ1-6, with a tentative D call TRBD1 (5 bases). Germline loops: CDR1 SGHRS, CDR2 YFSETQ. This CDR3 region has 13 residues. V lost 2 bases to trimming and J lost 8 bases, with 8 bases between them. The CDR3 loop is CASSFWGDSPLHF. The CDR3 DNA follows: TGCGCCAGCAGCTTTTGGGGGGATTCACCCCTCCACTTT.

This clone appeared a single time. V usage is TRBV30 and J usage is TRBJ1-2; D is unresolved. The V gene's germline CDR1 is GTSNPN and CDR2 SVGIG (reference sequence). V lost 0 bases, J lost 2 bases, and 4 bases lay in between. CDR3 length equals 12 residues. CDR3 coding DNA: TGTGCCTGGAGTGTAAGCAACTATGGCTACACCTTC. Translating it yields CAWSVSNYGYTF.

This clone is a singleton in its sample. This sequence joins TRBV27 and TRBJ1-4; 10 bases agree with TRBD1. Germline CDR1 and CDR2: MNHEY and SMNVEV (reference sequence). The CDR3 is 17 residues long. V trimming: 5 bases; J trimming: 8 bases; junction bases outside the gene matches: 14. Here the CDR3 DNA reads TGTGCCAGCAGTAGACTAAAGGGACAGGGGCAAGACGAAAAACTGTTTTTT. Amino acids: CASSRLKGQGQDEKLFF.

The rearrangement uses TRBV3-1 (or the pseudogene TRBV3-2) and TRBJ2-5; possibly TRBD1 for D (6 bases). Germline V gene lookup returns CDR1 LGHDT and CDR2 YNNKEL (reference sequence). The length of the CDR3 is 14 residues. Trimming cost V 2 bases and J 5 bases, with 12 bases left between them. In DNA form, the CDR3 reads TGTGCCAGCAGCCAATCCAGGGGCGGTGAGACCCAGTACTTC. Protein: CASSQSRGGETQYF.

The chain carries TRBV9 and TRBJ1-5; TRBD1 matches at 7 bases. The V and J ends lost 1 base and 6 bases, in that order; junction bases with no gene match: 4. Germline lookup yields CDR1 SGDLS and CDR2 YYNGEE. This CDR3 is built from 14 residues. CDR3 in amino acids: CASSVSGGSQPQHF. Here the CDR3 DNA reads TGTGCCAGCAGCGTATCAGGGGGGAGTCAGCCCCAGCATTTT.

This clone was observed a single time. This chain uses TRBV30 with TRBJ2-5, with a tentative D call TRBD2 (6 bases). This CDR3 has 13 amino acids. Germline V gene data show CDR1 as GTSNPN and CDR2 as SVGIG (reference sequence). Deletions cut 0 bases from V and 3 bases from J, with 8 bases between. In nucleotides, the CDR3 is TGTGCCTGGAGTGTAGGAGGGGAAGAGACCCAGTACTTC. This translates into CAWSVGGEETQYF.

This clone was detected only once. V usage is TRBV20-1 and J usage is TRBJ1-2; D remains ambiguous. Between the trimmed V and J ends, which lost 3 bases and 4 bases, there was a span of 9 bases. CDR1 is DFQATT and CDR2 is SNEGSKA in the germline V gene (reference sequence). CDR3 length equals 12 residues. Written as DNA, the CDR3 is TGCAGTGCTAGTCACTTTCTCTATGGCTACACCTTC. Protein: CSASHFLYGYTF.

The chain joins TRBV19 to TRBJ2-7, with TRBD1 matching 7 bases. The CDR3 is 14 amino acids. The ends lost 8 bases at V and 5 bases at J; junction bases unmatched: 12. From germline, CDR1 is LNHDA and CDR2 SQIVND (reference sequence). The CDR3 DNA reads TGTGCCAGTCAGGGGGTGCTGGGAGCCAACGAGCAGTACTTC. This codes for CASQGVLGANEQYF.

The CDR3 here is CASSSGTGNTEAFF. The CDR3 DNA reads as TGCGCCAGCAGCTCCGGGACAGGGAACACTGAAGCTTTCTTT. The chain recombines TRBV5-1 with TRBJ1-1; TRBD1 matches 8 bases. CDR1 SGHRS and CDR2 YFSETQ come from the germline V gene. The CDR3 covers 14 residues. V gave up 3 bases and J gave up 1 base; unmatched junction bases: 2.

This clone was seen a single time. This chain links TRBV12-3 or TRBV12-4 with TRBJ1-1, with D perhaps matching TRBD1 (5 bases). V was shortened by 6 bases and J by 1 base, with 9 bases between the two germline ends. The CDR3 has 13 residues. The CDR3 DNA follows: TGTGCCAGCAGCTCTGGACAGAACACTGAAGCTTTCTTT. This gives the protein CASSSGQNTEAFF.

The chain combines TRBV30 with TRBJ1-4; no reliable D call. The CDR3 has 14 residues. CDR1 is GTSNPN and CDR2 is SVGIG in the germline V gene (reference sequence). Trimming removed 2 bases at V and 0 bases at J, with 7 bases between. CDR3: CAWSTGATNEKLFF. The CDR3 DNA follows: TGTGCCTGGAGTACGGGTGCAACTAATGAAAAACTGTTTTTT. Using reference TRBV30 and TRBJ1-4 for the parts outside the CDR3, the full variable domain is SQTIHQWPATLVQPVGSPLSLECTVEGTSNPNLYWYRQAAGRGLQLLFYSVGIGQISSEVPQNLSASRPQDRQFILSSKKLLLSDSGFYLCAWSTGATNEKLFFGSGTQLSVL.

The rearrangement joins TRBV7-9 to TRBJ1-6; D possibly corresponds to TRBD1 (5 bases). This CDR3 is built from 14 residues. Germline assignment: CDR1 SEHNR and CDR2 FQNEAQ (reference sequence). V shed 9 bases and J shed 6 bases, with 15 bases lying between them. CDR3 residues: CASQGSNLNSPLHF. DNA for the CDR3: TGTGCCAGTCAGGGATCCAACCTTAATTCACCCCTCCACTTT.

The CDR3 DNA sequence: TGCAGCGTCCAACAGGGGGCGGGGTACGAGCAGTACTTC. It encodes CSVQQGAGYEQYF. The chain is built from TRBV29-1 and TRBJ2-7; 9 bases are shared with TRBD1. Per the germline V gene, CDR1 is SQVTM and CDR2 is ANQGSEA. J gave up 4 bases and V 6 bases, and 7 bases lay outside the gene matches. The CDR3 runs 13 residues.

V is TRBV28 and J is TRBJ1-3, with 7 bases that match TRBD1. Germline CDR1 and CDR2: MDHEN and SYDVKM. Unmatched junction bases numbered 6, after V lost 5 bases and J lost 2 bases. The CDR3 consists of 15 residues. CDR3 loop: CASSQQGRTGNTIYF. The CDR3 DNA sequence: TGTGCCAGCAGTCAACAGGGGAGAACTGGAAACACCATATATTTT.

The gene calls are TRBV9 and TRBJ1-5, with a possible D match to TRBD1 (6 bases). This CDR3 is 13 amino acids long. Between the trimmed V and J ends, which lost 0 bases and 7 bases, there was a span of 8 bases. CDR1 is SGDLS, CDR2 YYNGEE, per germline. The CDR3 is CASSVAQGQPQHF. CDR3 bases: TGTGCCAGCAGCGTAGCCCAGGGGCAGCCCCAGCATTTT.

This clone is a singleton in its sample. The genes are TRBV11-2 and TRBJ2-3; 12 bases line up with TRBD2. CDR3 length: 17 amino acids. The germline CDR1 and CDR2 sequences are SGHAT and FQNNGV. V lost 3 bases and J lost 0; bases outside the gene matches: 4. CDR3 sequence: CASSFFGTSGSTDTQYF. The CDR3 coding sequence is TGTGCCAGCAGCTTTTTTGGGACTAGCGGGAGCACAGATACGCAGTATTTT. Full variable domain (remainder filled in from reference TRBV11-2 and TRBJ2-3): EAGVAQSPRYKIIEKRQSVAFWCNPISGHATLYWYQQILGQGPKLLIQFQNNGVVDDSQLPKDRFSAERLKGVDSTLKIQPAKLEDSAVYLCASSFFGTSGSTDTQYFGPGTRLTVL.

The count of this clone is one. The chain links TRBV30 to TRBJ2-7; possible D gene TRBD2, 5 bases. This CDR3 is built from 11 residues. V was pared by 4 bases and J by 5 bases, with 9 bases between. CDR1 is GTSNPN and CDR2 is SVGIG in the germline V gene (reference sequence). The CDR3 sequence is CAWIWRDEQYF. In DNA, the CDR3 is TGTGCCTGGATCTGGCGGGACGAGCAGTACTTC.

This clone is a singleton in its sample. This chain links TRBV30 with TRBJ1-1; the D gene is possibly TRBD1 (5 bases). Germline assignment: CDR1 GTSNPN and CDR2 SVGIG (reference sequence). Between the trimmed V and J ends, which lost 8 bases and 0 bases, there was a span of 13 bases. The CDR3 is 13 residues long. The DNA for the CDR3 is TGTGCCGGGGAGCCAGGGATGAACACTGAAGCTTTCTTT. Encoded protein: CAGEPGMNTEAFF.

The count of this clone is one. This chain uses TRBV5-4 with TRBJ1-2, with D possibly matching TRBD1 (6 bases). The CDR3 is 14 amino acids. The germline gives CDR1 SGHNT, CDR2 YYREEE (reference sequence). V lost 2 bases to trimming and J lost 0 bases, with 8 bases between them. CDR3 region: CASSFKGANYGYTF. The CDR3 DNA is TGTGCCAGCAGCTTTAAGGGGGCTAACTATGGCTACACCTTC.

The genes are TRBV19 and TRBJ2-7, with 7 bases identical to TRBD1. The CDR3 is 15 residues long. Looked up from germline, CDR1 is LNHDA and CDR2 is SQIVND (reference sequence). The junction had 8 bases not matched to a gene; V was cut back by 1 base and J by 5 bases. The CDR3 reads CASSIGGGGLDEQYF. The CDR3 nucleotides are TGTGCCAGTAGTATAGGAGGGGGCGGCCTTGACGAGCAGTACTTC.

CDR3 nucleotide sequence: TGCGCCAGCAGCCCCGTGAGCGGCCCCCAAGAGACCCAGTACTTC. Protein: CASSPVSGPQETQYF. The chain carries TRBV5-1 and TRBJ2-5; TRBD2 might be the D (5 bases). The CDR3 totals 15 residues. With 4 bases removed from V and 1 base from J, the gap between germline ends came to 14 bases. Germline CDR1 reads SGHRS; CDR2 reads YFSETQ.

Remarks on this clone: Other DNA variants within this sample encode the same CDR3. This chain connects TRBV11-2 to TRBJ1-5, with no clear D. Germline loops: CDR1 SGHAT, CDR2 FQNNGV. Trimming stripped 0 bases from V and 4 bases from J, with 4 bases between. This CDR3 is built from 13 residues. The CDR3 is CASSLDRNQPQHF. The DNA for the CDR3 is TGTGCCAGCAGCTTAGACCGGAATCAGCCCCAGCATTTT.